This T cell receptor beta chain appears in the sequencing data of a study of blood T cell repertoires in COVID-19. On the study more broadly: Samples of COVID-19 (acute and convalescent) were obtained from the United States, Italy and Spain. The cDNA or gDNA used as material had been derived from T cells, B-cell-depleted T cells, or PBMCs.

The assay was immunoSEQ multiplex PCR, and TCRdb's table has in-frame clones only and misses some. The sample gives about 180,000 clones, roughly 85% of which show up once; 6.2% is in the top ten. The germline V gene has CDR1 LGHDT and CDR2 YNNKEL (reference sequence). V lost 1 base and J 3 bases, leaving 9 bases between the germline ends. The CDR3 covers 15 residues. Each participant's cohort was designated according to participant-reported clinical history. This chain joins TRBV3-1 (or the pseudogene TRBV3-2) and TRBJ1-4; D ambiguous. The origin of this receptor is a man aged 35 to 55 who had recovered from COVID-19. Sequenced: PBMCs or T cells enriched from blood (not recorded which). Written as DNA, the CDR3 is TGTGCCAGCAGCCAAGCGGCGGGAGCTAATGAAAAACTGTTTTTT. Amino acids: CASSQAAGANEKLFF.